This passage covers 22 T cell receptor beta chains from one sample sequenced in a study of T cell responses to AZD1222 COVID-19 vaccine. Assay used: immunoSEQ multiplex PCR; TCRdb lists only in-frame clones, some missing. The profile covers under 150,000 clones, with roughly 90% appearing a single time and about 3% taken by the ten largest. Source: peripheral blood, taken on day 0 of AZD1222 vaccination. Source of these receptors: an adult in good health.

The chain has TRBV5-1 and TRBJ2-5; 7 bases are a match to TRBD1. The trim removed 4 bases at V and 4 bases at J, leaving 4 bases unmatched. The CDR3 is made up of 13 amino acids. Germline V lookup: CDR1 SGHRS, CDR2 YFSETQ. The CDR3 loop is CASSRNRGETQYF. The CDR3 nucleotides are TGCGCCAGCAGCCGGAACAGGGGAGAGACCCAGTACTTC.

The chain joins TRBV9 to TRBJ2-3; the D is unclear. Germline CDR1 and CDR2: SGDLS and YYNGEE. The CDR3 contains 15 residues. Deletions cut 1 base from V and 2 bases from J, with 11 bases between. For the CDR3, the DNA is TGTGCCAGCAGCGTAACCCGAACCTCCACAGATACGCAGTATTTT. Amino acid sequence: CASSVTRTSTDTQYF.

The chain joins TRBV7-3 to TRBJ1-1; D remains unclear. The V and J ends lost 2 bases and 1 base respectively, with 14 bases between them. The germline CDR1 and CDR2 sequences are SGHTA and FQGTGA. The CDR3 consists of 16 residues. CDR3 region: CASSLGAGWSNTEAFF. DNA for the CDR3: TGTGCCAGCAGCTTAGGAGCAGGATGGTCGAACACTGAAGCTTTCTTT. The variable domain in full, with the rest retrieved from reference TRBV7-3 and TRBJ1-1, is GAGVSQTPSNKVTEKGKYVELRCDPISGHTALYWYRQSLGQGPEFLIYFQGTGAADDSGLPNDRFFAVRPEGSVSTLKIQRTERGDSAVYLCASSLGAGWSNTEAFFGQGTRLTVV.

V and J are TRBV20-1 and TRBJ1-1; D unclear. V gave up 7 bases and J gave up 0 bases, with 6 bases separating them. CDR3 length: 11 amino acids. Germline lookup yields CDR1 DFQATT and CDR2 SNEGSKA (reference sequence). The CDR3 sequence is CSETMNTEAFF. Written as DNA, the CDR3 is TGCAGTGAGACTATGAACACTGAAGCTTTCTTT.

The gene calls are TRBV6-1 and TRBJ2-3; TRBD2 matches 7 bases. The germline gives CDR1 MNHNS, CDR2 SASEGT. The junction had 4 bases not matched to a gene; V was cut back by 0 bases and J by 4 bases. CDR3 length equals 15 residues. CDR3: CASSEARDYADTQYF. For the CDR3, the DNA is TGTGCCAGCAGTGAAGCCCGGGACTATGCAGATACGCAGTATTTT.

This chain uses TRBV4-1 with TRBJ2-1; 8 bases line up with TRBD2. Germline V gene sequence: CDR1 MGHRA, CDR2 YSYEKL. V lost 6 bases and J lost 0; bases outside the gene matches: 1. CDR3 size: 14 residues. In nucleotides, the CDR3 is TGCGCCAGCAGGGCGGGGGGCTCCTACAATGAGCAGTTCTTC. Residues: CASRAGGSYNEQFF.

This rearrangement joins TRBV29-1 to TRBJ2-7; weak D call: TRBD2 (5 bases). The CDR3 runs 13 residues. With 3 bases removed from V and 6 bases from J, the gap between germline ends came to 15 bases. CDR1 and CDR2 (germline): SQVTM, ANQGSEA. CDR3 in DNA: TGCAGCGTTGACTCCGCCGGACTGGGCGAGCAGTACTTC. Translating gives CSVDSAGLGEQYF.

This chain links TRBV15 with TRBJ2-2; D remains ambiguous. Trimming cost V 7 bases and J 0 bases, with 9 bases left between them. CDR1 is LNHNV and CDR2 is YYDKDF in the germline V gene (reference sequence). This CDR3 has 14 amino acids. CDR3 residues: CATNGGANTGELFF. The CDR3 DNA sequence: TGTGCCACCAATGGCGGAGCGAACACCGGGGAGCTGTTTTTT.

The rearrangement joins TRBV19 to TRBJ1-6, with no clear D. CDR3 length: 15 amino acids. V lost 0 bases and J lost 15, with 18 bases in between. Germline assignment: CDR1 LNHDA and CDR2 SQIVND (reference sequence). The DNA for the CDR3 is TGTGCCAGTAGTATAGATCTTAAGTCAGGACTGCTCCTCCACTTT. It specifies CASSIDLKSGLLLHF.

This clone came up a few times. The CDR3 spells CATSRGILAGKYNEQFF. Here the CDR3 DNA reads TGTGCCACCAGCAGAGGGATACTAGCGGGAAAGTACAATGAGCAGTTCTTC. The chain links TRBV15 to TRBJ2-1, with TRBD2 matching over 10 bases. The CDR3 sequence is 17 residues long. Germline CDR1 LNHNV, CDR2 YYDKDF (reference sequence). Trimming took 1 base from V and 4 from J; bases not matched to a gene: 7.

This chain links TRBV5-4 with TRBJ2-1; weak D call: TRBD2 (5 bases). V shed 4 bases and J shed 4 bases, with 12 bases lying between them. Germline lookup yields CDR1 SGHNT and CDR2 YYREEE (reference sequence). There are 14 residues in the CDR3. CDR3 sequence (DNA): TGTGCCAGCAGCCTGACTACGACGTACAATGAGCAGTTCTTC. It specifies CASSLTTTYNEQFF.

The chain joins TRBV3-1 (or the pseudogene TRBV3-2) to TRBJ2-2, with no clear D. The V and J ends lost 4 bases and 9 bases respectively, with 15 bases between them. The CDR3 covers 14 residues. CDR1 is LGHDT and CDR2 is YNNKEL in the germline V gene (reference sequence). CDR3 sequence reads: CASSPDPGGRELFF. Here the CDR3 DNA reads TGTGCCAGCAGCCCGGACCCGGGTGGGAGGGAGCTGTTTTTT.

This rearrangement joins TRBV27 to TRBJ1-1, with D maybe TRBD1 (5 bases). There are 14 residues in the CDR3. The V gene lost 5 bases and the J gene lost 3 bases, with 13 bases spanning the gap. The germline gives CDR1 MNHEY, CDR2 SMNVEV (reference sequence). The CDR3 reads CASSPRTRDTEAFF. Here the CDR3 DNA reads TGTGCCAGCAGTCCCCGCACCAGGGACACTGAAGCTTTCTTT.

The chain couples TRBV7-8 to TRBJ2-2; 7 nucleotides match TRBD2. Germline assignment: CDR1 SGHVS and CDR2 FQNEAQ. The trim removed 8 bases at V and 7 bases at J, leaving 7 bases unmatched. This CDR3 is 13 amino acids long. CDR3 in amino acids: CASERTSFGELFF. The DNA of the CDR3 is TGTGCCAGCGAAAGGACTAGTTTCGGGGAGCTGTTTTTT.

The chain employs TRBV29-1 and TRBJ1-2; possible D gene TRBD1, 5 bases. The germline gives CDR1 SQVTM, CDR2 ANQGSEA. Between the trimmed V and J ends, which lost 4 bases and 4 bases, there was a span of 13 bases. The CDR3 length is 13 residues. CDR3 region: CSVGATGTYGYTF. The CDR3 coding sequence is TGCAGCGTTGGGGCCACAGGCACCTATGGCTACACCTTC.

The rearrangement joins TRBV11-1 to TRBJ1-2; tentatively, D is TRBD1 (5 bases). Germline V gene data show CDR1 as SGHAT and CDR2 as FQDESV (reference sequence). Trimming stripped 5 bases from V and 4 bases from J, with 8 bases between. This CDR3 spans 12 amino acids. CDR3 DNA sequence: TGTGCCAGCAGCCAGGGACCCTATGGCTACACCTTC. It yields the protein CASSQGPYGYTF.

This rearrangement joins TRBV19 to TRBJ2-5, with 9 bases lining up with TRBD1. The CDR3 has 15 amino acids. CDR1 is LNHDA, CDR2 SQIVND, per germline (reference sequence). After removal of 3 bases from V and 3 bases from J, the junction contained 5 bases not matched to a gene. CDR3 in DNA: TGTGCCAGTAGTATTAGGACAGGGGTCGAAGAGACCCAGTACTTC. Amino acids: CASSIRTGVEETQYF.

The chain links TRBV4-1 to TRBJ1-1; no clear D gene. The CDR3 length is 14 residues. V was trimmed by 0 bases and J by 3 bases, leaving 8 bases between them. Germline lookup yields CDR1 MGHRA and CDR2 YSYEKL. DNA of the CDR3: TGCGCCAGCAGCCAAGAGTCCCAGTACACTGAAGCTTTCTTT. It encodes CASSQESQYTEAFF.

This clone has just one count. The CDR3 DNA reads as TGTGCCAGCAGCTTGTCATCGCGGGCAGAGACCCAGTACTTC. This sequence encodes CASSLSSRAETQYF. This chain connects TRBV5-4 to TRBJ2-5; weak D call: TRBD2 (5 bases). Germline-derived CDR1 and CDR2 are SGHNT and YYREEE (reference sequence). This CDR3 contains 14 residues. V dropped 1 base and J dropped 4 bases, with 11 bases sitting between them. The complete variable domain, with remaining parts taken from reference TRBV5-4 and TRBJ2-5, reads ETGVTQSPTHLIKTRGQQVTLRCSSQSGHNTVSWYQQALGQGPQFIFQYYREEENGRGNFPPRFSGLQFPNYSSELNVNALELDDSALYLCASSLSSRAETQYFGPGTRLLVL.

The chain employs TRBV6-2 or TRBV6-3 and TRBJ1-5; the match to TRBD1 covers 7 bases. V lost 5 bases, J lost 6 bases, and 10 bases stayed unmatched. The CDR3 is 15 amino acids. The germline V gene has CDR1 MNHEY and CDR2 SVGEGT. The CDR3 coding sequence is TGTGCCAGCAGTGGTACAGGGGTTTCAGGTCAGCCCCAGCATTTT. Amino acid sequence: CASSGTGVSGQPQHF.

The gene calls are TRBV29-1 and TRBJ2-3, with 9 bases fitting TRBD1. Germline V lookup: CDR1 SQVTM, CDR2 ANQGSEA. Trimming removed 3 bases from V and 6 bases from J; junction bases left unmatched: 13. This CDR3 spans 16 amino acids. The CDR3 DNA sequence: TGCAGCGTTGATACCTTTTCCGGGACAGGGCTCGATACGCAGTATTTT. Amino acids: CSVDTFSGTGLDTQYF.

The rearrangement links TRBV11-2 to TRBJ2-1; no reliable D call. Germline assignment: CDR1 SGHAT and CDR2 FQNNGV. The CDR3 sequence is 14 residues long. V lost 2 bases and J lost 10, with 15 bases in between. CDR3: CASSLLAASAEQFF. CDR3 DNA sequence: TGTGCCAGCAGCTTACTGGCGGCCAGTGCGGAGCAGTTCTTC.